This T cell receptor (beta chain) originates from a study of blood T cell repertoires in COVID-19. Study-wide context: Sites in the United States, Italy and Spain provided acute and convalescent COVID-19 samples. T cells, B-cell-depleted T cells, or PBMCs provided the cDNA or gDNA that served as material.

Methods used by the authors: Nucleated cell number was recorded as an estimate derived from reference gene primer amplification. Data came from immunoSEQ multiplex PCR; TCRdb stores just in-frame clones and leaves some out. Clone size and V and J calls were adopted from that table, with D and trimming inferred from the DNA. This sample yields 140,000 or so clones, of which around 87% are seen a single time; less than 4% belongs to the top ten. Germline CDR1 and CDR2: LGHDT and YNNKEL (reference sequence). V lost 4 bases and J lost 10; bases outside the gene matches: 9. CDR3 length: 15 amino acids. Sequencing was done on a sample of peripheral blood. The chain combines TRBV3-1 (or the pseudogene TRBV3-2) with TRBJ1-6, with TRBD1 identical over 8 bases. The receptor's source is a woman aged 60-75 years with active COVID-19. The CDR3 region is CASSLDDRGTSPLHF. CDR3 nucleotide sequence: TGTGCCAGCAGCCTCGACGACAGGGGTACGTCACCCCTCCACTTT.